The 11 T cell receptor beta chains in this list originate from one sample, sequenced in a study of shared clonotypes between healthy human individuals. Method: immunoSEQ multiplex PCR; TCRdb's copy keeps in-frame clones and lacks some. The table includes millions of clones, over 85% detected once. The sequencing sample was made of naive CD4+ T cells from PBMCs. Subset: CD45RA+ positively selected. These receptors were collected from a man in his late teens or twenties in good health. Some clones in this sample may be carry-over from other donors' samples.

The chain's CDR3 is CASSLLSGRYVDTQYF. The CDR3 DNA follows: TGTGCCAGCAGCTTACTAAGCGGGAGATACGTAGATACGCAGTATTTT. The chain carries TRBV13 and TRBJ2-3; 8 bases are shared with TRBD2. With V trimmed by 2 bases and J by 5 bases, 9 bases remained unmatched. The CDR3 is 16 amino acids. In germline, CDR1 is PRHDT, CDR2 FYEKMQ (reference sequence). The full variable domain, with the rest looked up from reference TRBV13 and TRBJ2-3, is AAGVIQSPRHLIKEKRETATLKCYPIPRHDTVYWYQQGPGQDPQFLISFYEKMQSDKGSIPDRFSAQQFSDYHSELNMSSLELGDSALYFCASSLLSGRYVDTQYFGPGTRLTVL.

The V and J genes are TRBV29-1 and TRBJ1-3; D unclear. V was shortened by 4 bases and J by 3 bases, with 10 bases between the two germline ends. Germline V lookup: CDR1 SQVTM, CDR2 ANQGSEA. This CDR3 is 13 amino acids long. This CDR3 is CSVAPHGGNTIYF. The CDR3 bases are TGCAGCGTTGCCCCTCACGGTGGAAACACCATATATTTT.

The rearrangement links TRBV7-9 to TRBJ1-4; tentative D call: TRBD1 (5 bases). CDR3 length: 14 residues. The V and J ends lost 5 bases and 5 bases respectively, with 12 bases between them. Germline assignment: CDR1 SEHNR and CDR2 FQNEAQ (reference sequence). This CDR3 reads CASSLRQPNEKLFF. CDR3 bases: TGTGCCAGCAGCCTTCGACAGCCGAATGAAAAACTGTTTTTT.

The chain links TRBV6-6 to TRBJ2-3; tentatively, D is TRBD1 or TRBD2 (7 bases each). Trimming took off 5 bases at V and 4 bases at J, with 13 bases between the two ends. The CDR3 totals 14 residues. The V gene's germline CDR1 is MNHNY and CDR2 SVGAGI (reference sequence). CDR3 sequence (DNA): TGTGCCAGCAGTCCAGGGGGGAGGGCAGATACGCAGTATTTT. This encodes CASSPGGRADTQYF.

Here the CDR3 DNA reads TGTGCCAGCGGGGCGGGAGTAGAGACCCAGTACTTC. Translating it yields CASGAGVETQYF. The chain carries TRBV6-6 and TRBJ2-5; 7 nucleotides align to TRBD2. The germline gives CDR1 MNHNY, CDR2 SVGAGI (reference sequence). This CDR3 is built from 12 residues. V trimming: 8 bases; J trimming: 4 bases; junction bases outside the gene matches: 4.

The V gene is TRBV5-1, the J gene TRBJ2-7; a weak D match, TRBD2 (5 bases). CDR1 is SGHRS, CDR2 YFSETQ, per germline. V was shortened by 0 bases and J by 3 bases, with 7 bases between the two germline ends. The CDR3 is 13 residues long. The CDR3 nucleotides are TGCGCCAGCAGCTTGGAGGCGGGCTACGAGCAGTACTTC. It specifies CASSLEAGYEQYF.

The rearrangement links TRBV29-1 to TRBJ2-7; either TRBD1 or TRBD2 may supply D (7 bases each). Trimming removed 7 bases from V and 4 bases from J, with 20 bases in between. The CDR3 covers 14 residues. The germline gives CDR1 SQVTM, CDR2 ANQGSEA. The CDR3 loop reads CSARRQGAGYEQYF. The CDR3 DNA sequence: TGCAGCGCCCGCCGACAGGGAGCGGGGTACGAGCAGTACTTC.

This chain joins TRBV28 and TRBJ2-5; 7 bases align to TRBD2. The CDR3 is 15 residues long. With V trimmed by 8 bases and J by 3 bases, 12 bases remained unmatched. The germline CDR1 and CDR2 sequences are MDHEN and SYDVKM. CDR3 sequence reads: CASLPSTTSKETQYF. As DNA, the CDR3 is TGTGCCAGCCTTCCCTCTACGACTAGCAAAGAGACCCAGTACTTC.

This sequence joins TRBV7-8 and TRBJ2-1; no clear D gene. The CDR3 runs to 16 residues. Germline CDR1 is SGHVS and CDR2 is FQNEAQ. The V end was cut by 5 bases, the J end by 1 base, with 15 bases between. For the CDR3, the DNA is TGTGCCAGCAGCCCTCTGAGTGGCGCTTCCTACAATGAGCAGTTCTTC. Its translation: CASSPLSGASYNEQFF.

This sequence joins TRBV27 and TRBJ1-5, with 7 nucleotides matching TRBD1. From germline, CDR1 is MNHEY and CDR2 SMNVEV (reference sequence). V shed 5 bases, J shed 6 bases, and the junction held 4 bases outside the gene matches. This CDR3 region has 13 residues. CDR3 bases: TGTGCCAGCAGTGACAGGGAGGGTCAGCCCCAGCATTTT. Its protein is CASSDREGQPQHF.

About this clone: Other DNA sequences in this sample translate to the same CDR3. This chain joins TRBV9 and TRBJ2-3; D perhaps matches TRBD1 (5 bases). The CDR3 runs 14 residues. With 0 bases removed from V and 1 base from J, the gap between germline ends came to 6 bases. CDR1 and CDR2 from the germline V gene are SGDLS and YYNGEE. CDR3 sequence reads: CASSVEGGTDTQYF. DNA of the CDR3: TGTGCCAGCAGCGTAGAAGGGGGCACAGATACGCAGTATTTT.